Listed here is a single TCR beta chain. What it binds is unknown. The data belong to a study of shared clonotypes between healthy human individuals. Study information: Plates per donor: three CD4 naive, three CD4 memory, two CD8 naive, one CD8 memory.

In the authors' methods: ImmunoSEQ only sent back junction sequences with no quality scores, so filtering was done differently. TCRdb keeps only in-frame clones here, not all; method: immunoSEQ multiplex PCR. From that table come the V and J calls and clone size; the DNA was used to work out D and trimming. The sample has 2 million to 2.5 million clones, just under 95% seen once. Terminally differentiated effector memory CD45RA+ cells were left out of the naive CD8 fraction, which was CD45RO-negative and positively selected for CCR7. Study results and caveats: It was anticipated that sequencing depth would influence how many clonotypes donors shared. Inspection by rarefaction showed sorted-subset sequencing to be incomplete despite large depth.

The CDR3 covers 16 residues. Germline-derived CDR1 and CDR2 are LGHNA and YSLEER. The germline V and J ends were trimmed by 0 bases and 3 bases, with 12 bases remaining between them. The genes are TRBV4-3 and TRBJ2-1; D perhaps matches TRBD2 (6 bases). The receptor's source is a man between 18 and 29 years old in good health. Sequencing used naive CD8+ T cells sorted from blood. The CDR3 DNA reads TGCGCCAGCAGCCAAGATGGGAGGCTATTCTACAATGAGCAGTTCTTC. Encoded protein: CASSQDGRLFYNEQFF.